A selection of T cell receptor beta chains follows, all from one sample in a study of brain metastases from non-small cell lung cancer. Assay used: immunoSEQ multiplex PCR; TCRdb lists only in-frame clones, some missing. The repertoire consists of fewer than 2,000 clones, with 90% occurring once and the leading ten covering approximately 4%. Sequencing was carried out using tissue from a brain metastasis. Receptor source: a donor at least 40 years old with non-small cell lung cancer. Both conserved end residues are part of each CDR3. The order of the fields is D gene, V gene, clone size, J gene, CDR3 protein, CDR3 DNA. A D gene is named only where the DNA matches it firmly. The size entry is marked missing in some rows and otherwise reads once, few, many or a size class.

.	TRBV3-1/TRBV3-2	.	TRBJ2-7	CASSQAESMSHEQYF	TGTGCCAGCAGCCAAGCCGAATCGATGAGTCACGAGCAGTACTTC
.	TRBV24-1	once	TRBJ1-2	CATSESQGRGSNGYTF	TGTGCCACCAGTGAATCGCAGGGCAGAGGCTCTAATGGCTACACCTTC
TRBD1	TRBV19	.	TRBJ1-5	CASSPGQGRQPQHF	TGTGCCAGTAGTCCGGGACAGGGGAGGCAGCCCCAGCATTTT
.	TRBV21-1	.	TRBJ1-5	CASSKSQVNQPQHF	TGTGCCAGCAGCAAATCACAGGTCAATCAGCCCCAGCATTTT
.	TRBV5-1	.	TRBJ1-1	CASSLDGTTEAFF	TGCGCCAGCAGCTTGGACGGGACCACTGAAGCTTTCTTT
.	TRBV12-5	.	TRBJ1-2	CASGLVGRVGYTF	TGTGCTAGTGGTTTGGTAGGTAGGGTAGGCTACACCTTC
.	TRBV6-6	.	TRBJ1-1	CASSYQGNTEAFF	TGTGCCAGCAGTTACCAGGGGAACACTGAAGCTTTCTTT
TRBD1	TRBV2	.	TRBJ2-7	CASSGQGTYEQYF	TGTGCCAGCAGTGGACAGGGAACCTACGAGCAGTACTTC
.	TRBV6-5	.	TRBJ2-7	CASSYEGGYEQYF	TGTGCCAGCAGTTACGAAGGGGGGTACGAGCAGTACTTC
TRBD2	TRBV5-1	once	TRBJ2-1	CASSLMGGTYNEQFF	TGCGCCAGCAGCTTGATGGGGGGGACCTACAATGAGCAGTTCTTC
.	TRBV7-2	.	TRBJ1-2	CASSPHWGEGYGYTF	TGTGCCAGCAGCCCCCATTGGGGGGAGGGCTATGGCTACACCTTC
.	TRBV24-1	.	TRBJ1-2	CATSAARAPYGYTF	TGTGCCACCAGTGCCGCACGGGCCCCCTATGGCTACACCTTC
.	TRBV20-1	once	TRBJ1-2	CSASFGDYGYTF	TGCAGTGCTAGTTTCGGAGATTATGGCTACACCTTC
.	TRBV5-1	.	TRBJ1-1	CASSLSIGADSEAFF	TGCGCCAGCAGCTTGTCTATAGGGGCAGACTCTGAAGCTTTCTTT
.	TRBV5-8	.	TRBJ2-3	CASSLGFAGPPTDTQYF	TGTGCCAGCAGCTTGGGTTTCGCAGGGCCGCCCACAGATACGCAGTATTTT
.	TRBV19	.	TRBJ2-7	CASSIDSQAASYEQYF	TGTGCCAGTAGTATAGATAGTCAGGCTGCCTCCTACGAGCAGTACTTC
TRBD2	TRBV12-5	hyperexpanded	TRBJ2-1	CASGPKAGAYNEQFF	TGTGCTAGTGGCCCTAAAGCGGGGGCTTACAATGAGCAGTTCTTC
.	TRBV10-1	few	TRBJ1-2	CASPRQGSGYGYTF	TGCGCCAGCCCCCGCCAGGGGAGTGGCTATGGCTACACCTTC
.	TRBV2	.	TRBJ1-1	CASRSQPNTEAFF	TGTGCCAGCAGATCGCAGCCGAACACTGAAGCTTTCTTT
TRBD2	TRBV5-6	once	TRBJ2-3	CASSSGTRGTDTQYF	TGTGCCAGCAGCTCCGGGACTAGAGGAACAGATACGCAGTATTTT
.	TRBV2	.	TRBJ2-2	CASSYDRELFF	TGTGCCAGCTCATATGATCGGGAGCTGTTTTTT
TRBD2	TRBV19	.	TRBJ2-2	CASKAGGSDTGELFF	TGTGCCAGTAAGGCCGGGGGGTCCGACACCGGGGAGCTGTTTTTT
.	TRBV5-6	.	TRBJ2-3	CASSLDAEGTDTQYF	TGTGCCAGCAGCTTGGATGCGGAAGGCACAGATACGCAGTATTTT
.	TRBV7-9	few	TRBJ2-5	CASSLGFGEVGEETQYF	TGTGCCAGCAGCTTAGGTTTTGGGGAAGTTGGGGAAGAGACCCAGTACTTC
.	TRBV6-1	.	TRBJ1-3	CASSEGWNSGNTIYF	TGTGCCAGCAGTGAAGGGTGGAACTCTGGAAACACCATATATTTT
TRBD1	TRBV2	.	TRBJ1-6	CASTGQGSSPLHF	TGTGCCAGCACTGGACAGGGTAGTTCACCCCTCCACTTT
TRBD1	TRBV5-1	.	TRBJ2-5	CASSALTGTEETQYF	TGCGCCAGCAGCGCTCTGACAGGGACAGAAGAGACCCAGTACTTC
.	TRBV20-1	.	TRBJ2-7	CSAGLTYEQYF	TGCAGTGCTGGTTTAACATACGAGCAGTACTTC
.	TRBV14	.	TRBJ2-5	CASSQDNGETQYF	TGTGCCAGCAGCCAAGATAACGGAGAGACCCAGTACTTC
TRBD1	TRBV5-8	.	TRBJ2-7	CASLRGLGEQYF	TGTGCCAGCCTAAGGGGGCTCGGCGAGCAGTACTTC
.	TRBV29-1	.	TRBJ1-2	CSAGYGYTF	TGCAGCGCAGGGTATGGCTACACCTTC
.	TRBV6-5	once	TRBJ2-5	CASSSRVGETQYF	TGTGCCAGCAGTTCCAGGGTAGGGGAGACCCAGTACTTC
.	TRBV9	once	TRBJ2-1	CASSAHGTADEQFF	TGTGCCAGCAGCGCCCACGGGACGGCGGATGAGCAGTTCTTC
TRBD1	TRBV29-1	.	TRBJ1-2	CSVPRDRDTNGYTF	TGCAGCGTTCCCCGGGACAGGGACACCAACGGCTACACCTTC
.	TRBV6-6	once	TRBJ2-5	CASSRPGGQGETQYF	TGTGCCAGCAGTCGTCCTGGGGGACAAGGGGAGACCCAGTACTTC
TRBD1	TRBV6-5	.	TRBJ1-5	CASTGQGYSNQPQHF	TGTGCCAGCACGGGACAGGGTTATAGCAATCAGCCCCAGCATTTT
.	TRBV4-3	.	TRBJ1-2	CASSQEALQGGYGYTF	TGCGCCAGCAGCCAAGAAGCCTTACAGGGTGGCTATGGCTACACCTTC
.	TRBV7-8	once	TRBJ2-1	CASSLEGPASYNEQFF	TGTGCCAGCAGCTTAGAAGGTCCTGCATCCTACAATGAGCAGTTCTTC
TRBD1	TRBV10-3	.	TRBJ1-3	CAIGQGSSGNTIYF	TGTGCCATCGGACAGGGGTCTAGTGGAAACACCATATATTTT
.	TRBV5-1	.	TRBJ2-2	CASSLSGDTGELFF	TGCGCCAGCAGCTTAAGCGGAGACACCGGGGAGCTGTTTTTT
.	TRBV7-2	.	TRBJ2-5	CASSFSRGGRETQYF	TGTGCCAGCAGCTTTTCTAGGGGGGGGCGAGAGACCCAGTACTTC
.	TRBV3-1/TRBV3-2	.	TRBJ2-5	CASSSQETQYF	TGTGCCAGCAGCTCCCAAGAGACCCAGTACTTC
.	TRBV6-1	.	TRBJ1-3	CASSEGWNSGNTIYF	TGTGCCAGCAGTGAAGGGTGGAACTCTGGAAATACCATATATTTT
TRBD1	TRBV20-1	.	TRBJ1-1	CSAYRGSGAFF	TGCAGTGCTTACAGGGGAAGTGGAGCTTTCTTT
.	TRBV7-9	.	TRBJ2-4	CASSVTQGTKNIQYF	TGTGCCAGCAGCGTAACACAGGGAACCAAAAACATTCAGTACTTC
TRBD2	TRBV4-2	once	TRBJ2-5	CASSQGISGGVETQYF	TGTGCCAGCAGCCAAGGAATTAGCGGGGGTGTGGAGACCCAGTACTTC
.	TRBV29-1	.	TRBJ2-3	CSTGTGIGTDTQYF	TGCAGCACCGGAACAGGGATCGGCACAGATACGCAGTATTTT
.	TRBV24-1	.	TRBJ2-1	CATSAGTVKFSEQFF	TGTGCCACCAGTGCTGGGACGGTTAAGTTCAGTGAGCAGTTCTTC
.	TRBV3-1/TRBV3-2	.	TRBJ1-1	CASSLNWDGDTEAFF	TGTGCCAGCAGCCTAAATTGGGACGGAGACACTGAAGCTTTCTTT
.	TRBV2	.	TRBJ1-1	CASREDGNTEAFF	TGTGCCAGCAGGGAGGACGGGAACACTGAAGCTTTCTTT